The present TCR beta chain was sequenced within a study of blood T cell repertoires in COVID-19. Some clones are missing from TCRdb's copy, which holds only in-frame ones; the method was immunoSEQ multiplex PCR. This repertoire shows 300,000 or so clones, just under 90% found once; its top ten account for 3% to 4.5%. V gave up 6 bases and J gave up 4 bases, with 18 bases separating them. CDR3 size: 15 residues. The germline V gene encodes CDR1 LNHDA and CDR2 SQIVND (reference sequence). J is TRBJ1-2 and V is TRBV19; D ambiguous. This receptor was identified in a woman aged 40-49 years with acute or convalescent COVID-19. Input material: peripheral blood. The chain's CDR3 is CASSNRQEFFYGYTF. The DNA of the CDR3 is TGTGCCAGTAGCAACAGACAAGAATTCTTCTATGGCTACACCTTC.